This T cell receptor (beta chain) was found in a study of blood T cells in healthy people across ages. Whole-study findings and limits: Estimates based on one million T cells were treated as lower bounds. A roughly linear fall in TCR beta diversity per million T cells was seen with increasing age.

This clonotype has a single count. Its antigen is unknown. Primers used in a second PCR of about 6 to 11 cycles were a sample-barcoded 5' primer and a J-beta primer mix. TCRdb re-called the 5' RACE reads with MiXCR, one entry per CDR3 protein. The top ten hold approximately 40% of the sample, which has roughly 800,000 distinct CDR3 sequences, around half seen once. Per the germline V gene, CDR1 is SNHLY and CDR2 is FYNNEI. The CDR3 has 12 amino acids. This TCR derives from a man older than 75 in good health. What was sequenced was blood. The V gene is TRBV2, the J gene TRBJ2-7, with D maybe TRBD1 (6 bases). TRBJ2-5 explains the end of the DNA better; the J call may be wrong. The CDR3: CASSTGSETQYF. The CDR3 DNA reads as TGTGCCAGCAGTACAGGGTCGGAGACCCAGTACTTC.